These 3 T cell receptor beta chains were all obtained from the same sample, sequenced in a study of CD8+ T cells in alopecia areata. cDNA prepared by RNA extraction and subsequent reverse transcription served as the template for sequencing. Data came from immunoSEQ multiplex PCR; TCRdb stores just in-frame clones and leaves some out. The sample lists 90,000 to 130,000 clones, none appearing once, the ten largest making up around 20%. Sequencing was performed on lesional skin. These receptors were collected from a C3H/HeJ mouse with alopecia areata. The strain is characterized by the MHC haplotype H2-k.

This clone was seen repeatedly, ten times or more. The DNA translation disagrees with the TCRdb protein at residue 11, so the protein in this description comes from the DNA. Gene labels here are mouse ones. The CDR3 is cut off 3 residues early in the read; its end comes from the germline J gene. The gene calls are TRBV13-3 and TRBJ1-3; 12 bases fit TRBD1. Germline-derived CDR1 and CDR2 are NNHDY and SYVADS. This CDR3 is built from 14 residues. With V trimmed by 9 bases and J by 4 bases, 5 bases remained unmatched. CDR3 DNA (partial): TGTGCCACGGGACAGGGGGCGCGAGGAAATACG. Translation gives CATGQGARGNT. The CDR3 in its entirety is CATGQGARGNTLYF.

This clone was detected only a few times. Gene names are the mouse ones. The sequenced fragment ends 4 residues before the CDR3 boundary, so the rest is inferred from the germline J gene. The chain employs TRBV1 and TRBJ2-3, with 10 bases fitting TRBD1. J gave up 2 bases and V 3 bases, and 5 bases lay outside the gene matches. Per germline, CDR1 NSQYPW and CDR2 LRSPGD (reference sequence). This CDR3 is 16 amino acids long. CDR3 bases read: TGCACCTGCAGTGCGCGACAGGGGGCGCTTGCAGAA. This translates into CTCSARQGALAE. The complete CDR3 reads CTCSARQGALAETLYF.

For this clone: At residue 13, the translated DNA and the protein in TCRdb do not agree; the protein given here is derived from the DNA. Gene names are the mouse ones. With the read ending 3 residues before the CDR3 end, the germline J gene is used to fill in that end. The rearrangement joins TRBV19 to TRBJ1-3; 10 bases match TRBD1. Unmatched junction bases numbered 2, after V lost 0 bases and J lost 2 bases. This CDR3 is 16 amino acids long. Germline V gene sequence: CDR1 FNHDT, CDR2 SITEND (reference sequence). CDR3 loop: CASSIAGTGAGNTLYF. Partial CDR3 DNA: TGTGCCAGCAGTATAGCCGGGACAGGGGCTGGAAATACG. Combining the CDR3 with reference TRBV19 and TRBJ1-3 gives the whole variable domain GGIITQTPKFLIGQEGQKLTLKCQQNFNHDTMYWYRQDSGKGLRLIYYSITENDLQKGDLSEGYDASREKKSSFSLTVTSAQKNEMAVFLCASSIAGTGAGNTLYFGEGSRLIVV.